This TCR beta chain was found in a study of post-analysis software for immune sequencing data. Broader study findings: Several TRBV segments were more frequent in patients than controls; TRBV5-6, TRBV5-1 and TRBV20-1 belonged to this group.

Incorporated into the TCR beta cDNA libraries were unique molecular identifiers, which served to reduce PCR and sequencing biases. cDNA molecules numbering about 480,000 came from about 1 to 10 million T cells. MiXCR, run by TCRdb on the PCR reads, gives a single entry per CDR3 protein. The table records approximately 400,000 distinct CDR3 sequences, around 37% of them present only once. Of note for this clonotype: Its antigen remains unknown.

The CDR3 is 16 residues long. V was pared by 0 bases and J by 0 bases, with 6 bases between. Germline CDR1 LNHDA, CDR2 SQIVND (reference sequence). The chain employs TRBV19 and TRBJ2-6, with D unresolved. Sequenced: blood. The clonotype comes from a girl under 18 with multiple sclerosis. CDR3 amino acids: CASSIDPVSGANVLTF. The CDR3 DNA is TGTGCCAGTAGTATAGATCCGGTCTCTGGGGCCAACGTCCTGACTTTC.